This TCR beta chain was found in a study of tumor-infiltrating lymphocytes in primary liver carcinoma (dated by TCRdb to about 2017). Background on the whole study: Roughly five patients with histopathologically diagnosed primary liver carcinoma underwent surgical resection in China between November 2015 and March 2016. The study combined TCRbeta repertoire sequencing, expression microarrays and whole-exome sequencing across five regions of each liver tumor, with adjacent normal tissue and blood. Reproducibility between technical replicate repertoires was high, with correlation coefficients above 0.95 and mean shared-clone rates approximately 0.91. Samples yielded roughly 3.65 to 7.13 million productive TCRbeta reads; read depth did not differ significantly between tissue types. The tumors of the five patients were staged as T1-T3 N0M0, with maximum diameters ranging from 4.2 to 10 cm. Of the five patients, three men and two women aged 30 to 69 years, four had hepatocellular carcinoma and one had combined HCC and intrahepatic cholangiocarcinoma. A total of 35 specimens from 5 patients underwent TCRbeta repertoire sequencing, comprising some 25 tumor regions, 5 adjacent noncancerous liver tissues and 5 peripheral blood samples.

Blood RNA was extracted from unsorted whole blood with TRIzol reagent; germline DNA came from the DNeasy Blood & Tissue kit. At the time of sampling, the patients had chronic HBV infection and had not received any treatment. Before surgery, around 4 milliliters of peripheral blood were drawn into K2EDTA tubes. As regards this clonotype: Its antigen is unknown. One end of the junction is discordant with germline, which a read error may explain.

A constant-region primer and ProtoScript II reverse transcriptase were used to reverse-transcribe TCRbeta-specific cDNA from about 500 ng total RNA. TCRbeta libraries were built with three nested multiplex PCR rounds, a slightly modified ARM-PCR procedure. Each of the first two PCR rounds ran for approximately 10 cycles using multiplex TRBV1-TRBV30 forward primers together with a Cbeta reverse primer. Sample barcodes and Illumina adapters were attached in a final 25-cycle PCR using Deep VentR polymerase. Before sequencing, amplicons between 200 and 500 bp were purified from gel using a QIAquick gel extraction kit. An Illumina HiSeq 2500 was used to sequence the TCRbeta amplicons, generating 250-bp paired-end reads. Per the authors' processing: Trimmomatic v0.33 was used to quality-trim the reads, and FLASH v1.2.11 was used to merge paired reads so that full CDR3 sequences could be recovered. V, D and J germline segments were assigned to the rearranged TCRbeta sequences using MiGEC v1.2.1b. VDJtools v1.0.0 computed clonotype statistics and Shannon-Wiener diversity indices. Except for diversity analysis, only each sample's 250 most abundant clonotypes were used in subsequent analyses to reduce sampling bias. Using fastp at Q25 and MiXCR, TCRdb reprocessed the public reads and kept productive beta chains. Each CDR3 protein gets just one entry, which takes the most common genes and DNA from the rows behind it. TCRdb's processing, not the study's, gives the V and J calls here. Recorded for this sample are some 190,000 distinct CDR3 sequences; 60% of them occurred a single time. The ten largest account for around three quarters of the sample.

The germline V gene encodes CDR1 SGHAT and CDR2 FQNNGV. Including cysteine and phenylalanine, the CDR3 has 16 amino acids. Here the CDR3 DNA is all that survives: 48 bases in frame from base 1. Overall results and qualifications from the work: The top 250 clones accounted for a significantly greater share of the repertoire in tumors than in blood (p = 0.039). Bulk unsorted samples precluded comparing CD4+ and CD8+ T cell repertoires. Repertoire overlap was found to be higher between tumor regions (mean about 36%) than between tumor-adjacent (roughly 17%) or tumor-blood (about 14%) pairs, consistent with antigen-driven expansion. The study included only four or five patients, and the authors note findings should be validated in a larger study. Only the TCR beta chain was sequenced, so true repertoire diversity is likely underestimated because unpaired alpha chains were not captured.

The sample comprised peripheral blood. This sequence uses TRBV11-2 and TRBJ2-5, with 10 junctional bases fitting TRBD2. The clonotype originates from a man aged 35-49 years with primary liver carcinoma and hepatitis B virus infection. CDR3 loop: CAGSSGTSGAAETQYF. Read as DNA, the sequence is TGTGCCGGCAGCTCGGGAACTAGCGGGGCAGCAGAGACCCAGTACTTC.